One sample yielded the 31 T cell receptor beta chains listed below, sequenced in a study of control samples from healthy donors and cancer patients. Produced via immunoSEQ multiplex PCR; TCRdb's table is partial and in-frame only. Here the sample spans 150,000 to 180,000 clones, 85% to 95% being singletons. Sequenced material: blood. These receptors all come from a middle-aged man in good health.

In nucleotides, the CDR3 is TGTGCCAGCAGTTACTCTGCTAGTTACAATGAGCAGTTCTTC. It yields the protein CASSYSASYNEQFF. The rearrangement uses TRBV6-2 or TRBV6-3 and TRBJ2-1; D remains ambiguous. The CDR3 consists of 14 residues. V dropped 0 bases and J dropped 4 bases, with 7 bases sitting between them. Germline V CDR1 and CDR2: MNHEY, SVGEGT.

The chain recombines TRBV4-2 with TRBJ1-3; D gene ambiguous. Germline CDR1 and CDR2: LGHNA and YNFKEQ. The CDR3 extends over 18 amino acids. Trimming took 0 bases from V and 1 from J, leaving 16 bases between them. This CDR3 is CASSQEVPRTLSGNTIYF. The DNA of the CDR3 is TGTGCCAGCAGCCAAGAGGTCCCCAGAACACTTTCTGGAAACACCATATATTTT.

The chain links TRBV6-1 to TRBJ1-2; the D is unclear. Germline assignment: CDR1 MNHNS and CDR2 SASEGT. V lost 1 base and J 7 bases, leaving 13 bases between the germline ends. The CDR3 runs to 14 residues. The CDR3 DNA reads TGTGCCAGCAGTGAAGAGCGGATTCCCAGTGGCTACACCTTC. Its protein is CASSEERIPSGYTF.

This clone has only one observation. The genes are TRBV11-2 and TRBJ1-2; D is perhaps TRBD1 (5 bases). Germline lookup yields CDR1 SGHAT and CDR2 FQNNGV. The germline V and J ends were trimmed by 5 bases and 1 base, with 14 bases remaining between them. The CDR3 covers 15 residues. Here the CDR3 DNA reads TGTGCCAGCAGCCCCGTGGGGGGGGTTAACTATGGCTACACCTTC. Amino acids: CASSPVGGVNYGYTF. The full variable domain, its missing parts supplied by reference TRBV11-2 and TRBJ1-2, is EAGVAQSPRYKIIEKRQSVAFWCNPISGHATLYWYQQILGQGPKLLIQFQNNGVVDDSQLPKDRFSAERLKGVDSTLKIQPAKLEDSAVYLCASSPVGGVNYGYTFGSGTRLTVV.

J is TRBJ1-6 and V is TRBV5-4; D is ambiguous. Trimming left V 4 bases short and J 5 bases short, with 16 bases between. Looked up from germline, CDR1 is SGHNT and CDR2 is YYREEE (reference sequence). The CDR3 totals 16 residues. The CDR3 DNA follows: TGTGCCAGCAGCCCCGGGGTTAGCAGTAATAATTCACCCCTCCACTTT. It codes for CASSPGVSSNNSPLHF. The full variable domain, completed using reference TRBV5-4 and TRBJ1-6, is ETGVTQSPTHLIKTRGQQVTLRCSSQSGHNTVSWYQQALGQGPQFIFQYYREEENGRGNFPPRFSGLQFPNYSSELNVNALELDDSALYLCASSPGVSSNNSPLHFGNGTRLTVT.

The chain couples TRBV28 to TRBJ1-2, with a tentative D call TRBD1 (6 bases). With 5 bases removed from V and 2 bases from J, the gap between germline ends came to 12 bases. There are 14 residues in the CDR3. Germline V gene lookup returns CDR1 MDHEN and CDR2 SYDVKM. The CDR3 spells CASSEGGANYGYTF. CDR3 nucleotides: TGTGCCAGCAGTGAGGGGGGAGCAAACTATGGCTACACCTTC.

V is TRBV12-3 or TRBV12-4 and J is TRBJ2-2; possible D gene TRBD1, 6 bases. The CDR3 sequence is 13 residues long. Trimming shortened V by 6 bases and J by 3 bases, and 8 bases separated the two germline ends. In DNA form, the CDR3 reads TGTGCCAGCAGACGACAGGACACCGGGGAGCTGTTTTTT. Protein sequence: CASRRQDTGELFF.

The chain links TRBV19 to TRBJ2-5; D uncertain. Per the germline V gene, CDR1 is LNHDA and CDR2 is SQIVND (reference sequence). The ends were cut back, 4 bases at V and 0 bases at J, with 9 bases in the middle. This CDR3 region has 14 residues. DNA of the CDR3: TGTGCCAGTAGTAAATACCTGTACCAAGAGACCCAGTACTTC. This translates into CASSKYLYQETQYF.

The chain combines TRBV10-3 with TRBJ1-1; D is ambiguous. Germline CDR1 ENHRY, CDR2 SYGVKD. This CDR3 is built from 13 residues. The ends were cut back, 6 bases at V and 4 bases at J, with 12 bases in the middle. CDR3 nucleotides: TGTGCCATCAGAGGCAGGACGTTCACTGAAGCTTTCTTT. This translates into CAIRGRTFTEAFF.

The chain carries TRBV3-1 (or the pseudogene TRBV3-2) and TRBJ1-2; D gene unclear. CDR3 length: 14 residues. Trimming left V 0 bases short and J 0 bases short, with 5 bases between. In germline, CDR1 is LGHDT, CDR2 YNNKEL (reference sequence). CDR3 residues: CASSQERANYGYTF. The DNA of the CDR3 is TGTGCCAGCAGCCAAGAGAGGGCTAACTATGGCTACACCTTC.

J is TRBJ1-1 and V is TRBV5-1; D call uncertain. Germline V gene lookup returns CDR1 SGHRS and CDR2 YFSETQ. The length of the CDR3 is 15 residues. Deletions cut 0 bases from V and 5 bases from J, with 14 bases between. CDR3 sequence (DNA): TGCGCCAGCAGCTTGGAGGGCGGACGTGGGACTGAAGCTTTCTTT. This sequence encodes CASSLEGGRGTEAFF.

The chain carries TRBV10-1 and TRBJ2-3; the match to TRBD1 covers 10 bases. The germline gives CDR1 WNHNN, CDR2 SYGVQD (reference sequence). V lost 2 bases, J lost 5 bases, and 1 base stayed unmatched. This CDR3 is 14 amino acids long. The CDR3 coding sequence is TGCGCCAGCAGTGAGGACAGGGGGCAAGATACGCAGTATTTT. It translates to CASSEDRGQDTQYF.

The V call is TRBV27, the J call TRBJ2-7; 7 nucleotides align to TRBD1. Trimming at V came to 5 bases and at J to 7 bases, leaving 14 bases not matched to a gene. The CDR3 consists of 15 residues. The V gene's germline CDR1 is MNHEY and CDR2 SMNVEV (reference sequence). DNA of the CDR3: TGTGCCAGCAGTCCAACCGGGACAGTGAAGCATGAGCAGTACTTC. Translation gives CASSPTGTVKHEQYF.

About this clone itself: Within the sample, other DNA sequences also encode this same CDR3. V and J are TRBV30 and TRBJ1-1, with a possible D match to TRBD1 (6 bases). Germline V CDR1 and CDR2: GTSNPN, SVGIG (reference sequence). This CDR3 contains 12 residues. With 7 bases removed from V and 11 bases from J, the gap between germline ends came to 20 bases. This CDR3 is CALGGGGEMAFF. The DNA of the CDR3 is TGTGCCTTGGGGGGCGGGGGTGAAATGGCTTTCTTT.

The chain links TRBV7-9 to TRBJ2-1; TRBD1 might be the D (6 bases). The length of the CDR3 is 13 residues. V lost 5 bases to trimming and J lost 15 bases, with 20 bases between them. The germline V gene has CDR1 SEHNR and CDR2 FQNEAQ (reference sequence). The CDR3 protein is CASSPDRLRARFF. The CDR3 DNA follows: TGTGCCAGCAGCCCTGACAGGTTAAGGGCCCGGTTCTTC.

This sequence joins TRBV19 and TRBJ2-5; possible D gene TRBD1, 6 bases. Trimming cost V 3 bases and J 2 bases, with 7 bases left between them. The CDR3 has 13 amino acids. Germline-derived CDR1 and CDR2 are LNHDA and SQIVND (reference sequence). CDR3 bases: TGTGCCAGTAGTATCGGGACACAAGAGACCCAGTACTTC. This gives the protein CASSIGTQETQYF. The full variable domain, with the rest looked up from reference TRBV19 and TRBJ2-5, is DGGITQSPKYLFRKEGQNVTLSCEQNLNHDAMYWYRQDPGQGLRLIYYSQIVNDFQKGDIAEGYSVSREKKESFPLTVTSAQKNPTAFYLCASSIGTQETQYFGPGTRLLVL.

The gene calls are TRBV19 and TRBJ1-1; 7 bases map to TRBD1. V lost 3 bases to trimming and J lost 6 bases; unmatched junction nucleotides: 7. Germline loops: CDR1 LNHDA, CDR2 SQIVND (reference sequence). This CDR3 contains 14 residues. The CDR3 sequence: CASSIWTQGAEAFF. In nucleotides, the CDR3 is TGTGCCAGTAGTATTTGGACCCAGGGGGCTGAAGCTTTCTTT.

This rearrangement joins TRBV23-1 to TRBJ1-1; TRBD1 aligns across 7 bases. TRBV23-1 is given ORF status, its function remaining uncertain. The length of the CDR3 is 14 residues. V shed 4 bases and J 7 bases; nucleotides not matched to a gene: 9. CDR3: CASSPRDRRYEAFF. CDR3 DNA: TGCGCCAGCAGTCCCCGGGACAGAAGATATGAAGCTTTCTTT.

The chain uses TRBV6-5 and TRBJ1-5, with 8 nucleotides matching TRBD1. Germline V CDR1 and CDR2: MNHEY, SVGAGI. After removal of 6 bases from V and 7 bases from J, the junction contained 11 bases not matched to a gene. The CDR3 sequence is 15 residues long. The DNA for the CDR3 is TGTGCCAGCAGAAAAGACAGGGGAAGGGAACAGCCCCAGCATTTT. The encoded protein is CASRKDRGREQPQHF.

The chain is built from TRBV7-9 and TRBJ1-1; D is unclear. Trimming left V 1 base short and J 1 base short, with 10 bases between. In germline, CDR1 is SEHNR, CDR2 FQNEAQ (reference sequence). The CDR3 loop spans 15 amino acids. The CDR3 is CASSLGLRANTEAFF. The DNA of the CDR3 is TGTGCCAGCAGCTTAGGTCTTAGGGCGAACACTGAAGCTTTCTTT.

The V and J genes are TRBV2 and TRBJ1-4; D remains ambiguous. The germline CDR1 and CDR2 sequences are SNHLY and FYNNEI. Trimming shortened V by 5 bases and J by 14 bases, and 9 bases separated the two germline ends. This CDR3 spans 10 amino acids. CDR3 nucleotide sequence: TGTGCCAGCAGTTCTAGGGTCCTGTTTTTT. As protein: CASSSRVLFF.

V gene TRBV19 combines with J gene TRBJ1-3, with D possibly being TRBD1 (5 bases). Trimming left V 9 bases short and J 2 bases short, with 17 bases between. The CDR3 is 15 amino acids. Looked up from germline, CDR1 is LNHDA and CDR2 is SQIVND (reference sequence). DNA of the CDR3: TGTGCCAGCCGCCCGCGGGGCAAGGCTGGAAACACCATATATTTT. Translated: CASRPRGKAGNTIYF.

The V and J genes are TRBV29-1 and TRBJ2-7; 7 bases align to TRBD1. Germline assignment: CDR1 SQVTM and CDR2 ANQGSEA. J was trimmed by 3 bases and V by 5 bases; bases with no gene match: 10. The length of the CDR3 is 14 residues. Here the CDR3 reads CSVLRTGLNYEQYF. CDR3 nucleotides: TGCAGCGTTTTAAGGACAGGATTGAACTACGAGCAGTACTTC.

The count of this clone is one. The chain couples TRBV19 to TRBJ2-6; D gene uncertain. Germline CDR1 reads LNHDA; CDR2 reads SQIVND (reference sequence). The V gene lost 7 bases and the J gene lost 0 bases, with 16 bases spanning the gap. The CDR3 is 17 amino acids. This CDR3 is CASMKGSGISGANVLTF. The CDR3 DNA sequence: TGTGCCAGTATGAAGGGTTCAGGAATCTCTGGGGCCAACGTCCTGACTTTC.

The CDR3 reads CASSQHPRGQGWSLHEKLFF. The CDR3 DNA reads TGCGCCAGCAGTCAACATCCGCGGGGACAGGGTTGGTCCCTACATGAAAAACTGTTTTTT. V usage is TRBV23-1 and J usage is TRBJ1-4, with TRBD1 identical over 9 bases. TRBV23-1 is given ORF status, its function remaining uncertain. CDR3 length: 20 residues. J lost 6 bases, V lost 2 bases, and 19 bases had no gene match.

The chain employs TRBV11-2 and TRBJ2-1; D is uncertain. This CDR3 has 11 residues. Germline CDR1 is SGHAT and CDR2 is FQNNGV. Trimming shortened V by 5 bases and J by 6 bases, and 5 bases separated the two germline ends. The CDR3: CASSPSNEQFF. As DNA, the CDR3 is TGTGCCAGCAGCCCCTCCAATGAGCAGTTCTTC.

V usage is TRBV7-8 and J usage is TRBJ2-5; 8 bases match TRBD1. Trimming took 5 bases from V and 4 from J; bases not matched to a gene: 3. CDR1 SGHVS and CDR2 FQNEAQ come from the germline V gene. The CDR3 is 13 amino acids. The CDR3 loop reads CASSIDRGETQYF. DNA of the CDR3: TGTGCCAGCAGCATTGACAGGGGAGAGACCCAGTACTTC.

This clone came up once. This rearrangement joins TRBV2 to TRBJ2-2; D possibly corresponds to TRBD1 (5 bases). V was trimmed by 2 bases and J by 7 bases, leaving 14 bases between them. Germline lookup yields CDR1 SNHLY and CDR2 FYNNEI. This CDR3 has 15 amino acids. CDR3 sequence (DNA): TGTGCCAGCAGTGAAAGGGGAAGAACCGGCGGGGAGCTGTTTTTT. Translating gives CASSERGRTGGELFF. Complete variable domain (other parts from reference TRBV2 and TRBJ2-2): EPEVTQTPSHQVTQMGQEVILRCVPISNHLYFYWYRQILGQKVEFLVSFYNNEISEKSEIFDDQFSVERPDGSNFTLKIRSTKLEDSAMYFCASSERGRTGGELFFGEGSRLTVL.

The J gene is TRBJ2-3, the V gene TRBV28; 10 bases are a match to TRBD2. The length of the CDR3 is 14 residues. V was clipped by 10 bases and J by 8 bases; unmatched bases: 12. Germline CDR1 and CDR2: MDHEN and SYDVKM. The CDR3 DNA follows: TGTGCCACCGTGTCTAGCGGGGGCTGGGGTACGCAGTATTTT. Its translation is CATVSSGGWGTQYF.

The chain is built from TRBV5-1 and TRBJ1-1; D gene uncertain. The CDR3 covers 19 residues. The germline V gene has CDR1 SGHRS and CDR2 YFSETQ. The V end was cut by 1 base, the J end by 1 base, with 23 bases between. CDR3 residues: CASSLTERGQSSWNTEAFF. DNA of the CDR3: TGCGCCAGCAGCTTGACGGAGAGAGGGCAGAGTAGTTGGAACACTGAAGCTTTCTTT.

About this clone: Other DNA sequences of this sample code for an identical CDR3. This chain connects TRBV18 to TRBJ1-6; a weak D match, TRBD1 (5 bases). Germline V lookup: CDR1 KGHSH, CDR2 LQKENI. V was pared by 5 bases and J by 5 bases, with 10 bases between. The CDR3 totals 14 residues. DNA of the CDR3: TGTGCCAGCTCAAGGGACGGGGATAATTCACCCCTCCACTTT. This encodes CASSRDGDNSPLHF.